This T cell receptor (beta chain) stems from a study of cytomegalovirus exposure and HLA in healthy donors. Whole-study results and caveats: Investigators reported 150 to 200 TCR beta chains as tied to cytomegalovirus. Previously analyzed data showed that most TCR beta V segments were productive at a frequency of about 87% or about 30%.

Germline V CDR1 and CDR2: SGHVS, FQNEAQ. J gave up 9 bases and V 7 bases, and 7 bases lay outside the gene matches. The CDR3 sequence is 13 residues long. As for this clone: Its antigen remains unidentified.

The PCR was carried out with 60 Vbeta primers and 13 Jbeta primers. Repertoires were generated with immunoSEQ multiplex PCR, while TCRdb's copy carries only in-frame clones and drops some. This repertoire comprises some 110,000 clones; its ten largest clones make up around 7%. The chain uses TRBV7-8 and TRBJ2-2, with 8 bases aligning to TRBD2. The clonotype comes from a man aged 40-55 years in good health and CMV-seropositive. The sample was PBMCs. CDR3 coding DNA: TGTGCCAGCACCACGGGAGGGGGTAGGGAGCTGTTTTTT. Translation: CASTTGGGRELFF.